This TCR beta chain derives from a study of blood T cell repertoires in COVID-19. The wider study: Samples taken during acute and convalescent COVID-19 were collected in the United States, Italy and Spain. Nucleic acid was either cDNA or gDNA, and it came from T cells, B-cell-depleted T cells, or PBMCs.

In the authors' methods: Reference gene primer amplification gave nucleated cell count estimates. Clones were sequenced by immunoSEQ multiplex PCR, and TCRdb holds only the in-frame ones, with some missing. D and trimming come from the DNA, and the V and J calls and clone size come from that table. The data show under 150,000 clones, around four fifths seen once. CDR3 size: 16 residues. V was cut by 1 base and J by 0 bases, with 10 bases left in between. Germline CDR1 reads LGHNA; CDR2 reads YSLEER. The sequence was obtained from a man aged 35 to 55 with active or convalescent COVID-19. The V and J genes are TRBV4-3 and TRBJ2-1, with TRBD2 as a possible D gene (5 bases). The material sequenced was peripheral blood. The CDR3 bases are TGCGCCAGCAGCCAAGTCGGGGAAGGCTCCTACAATGAGCAGTTCTTC. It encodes CASSQVGEGSYNEQFF.